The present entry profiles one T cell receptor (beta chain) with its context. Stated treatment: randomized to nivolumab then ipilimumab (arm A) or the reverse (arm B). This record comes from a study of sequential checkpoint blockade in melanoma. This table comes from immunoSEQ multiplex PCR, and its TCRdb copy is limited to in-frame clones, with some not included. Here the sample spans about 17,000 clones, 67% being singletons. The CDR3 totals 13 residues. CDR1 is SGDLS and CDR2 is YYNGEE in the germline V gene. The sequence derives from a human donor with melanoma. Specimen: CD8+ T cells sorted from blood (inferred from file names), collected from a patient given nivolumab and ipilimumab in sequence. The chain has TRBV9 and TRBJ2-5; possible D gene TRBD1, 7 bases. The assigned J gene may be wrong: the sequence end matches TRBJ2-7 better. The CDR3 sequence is CASSVQGGYEQYF. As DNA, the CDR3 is TGTGCCAGCAGCGTACAGGGGGGCTACGAGCAGTACTTC.